The 29 T cell receptor beta chains presented below share a single source sample, sequenced in a study of regulatory T cells in long-lasting Graves disease. The TCR beta library used iRepertoire HTBI primers with Arm-PCR amplification of CDR3. TCRdb analysed the multiplex PCR reads with MiXCR anew, one entry per CDR3 protein. This sample has 450,000 to 700,000 distinct CDR3 sequences, with about 14% found just once. Time point indicated: newly diagnosed GD, antithyroid drugs for less than 3 months. RNA extracted from PBMCs served as the sequencing template. These records were also assigned to another study, of T cells in Graves' hyperthyroidism and ophthalmopathy.

This sample comprised peripheral blood mononuclear cells (PBMCs), obtained at new diagnosis, from a patient treated with antithyroid drugs. Receptors originate from a young man with Graves disease.

Details on this clonotype: This clone may be a read error of a much larger clone one base away. The chain recombines TRBV20-1 with TRBJ2-7; D may be TRBD2 (5 bases). V was trimmed by 4 bases and J by 9 bases, leaving 13 bases between them. This CDR3 spans 11 amino acids. Germline V gene data show CDR1 as DFQATT and CDR2 as SNEGSKA (reference sequence). The CDR3 sequence is CSATSSNAQYF. Here the CDR3 DNA reads TGCAGTGCTACTTCTAGCAACGCGCAGTACTTC.

This clonotype was picked up many times. The chain recombines TRBV20-1 with TRBJ2-7; 14 nucleotides line up with TRBD2. V shed 3 bases and J 5 bases; nucleotides not matched to a gene: 9. The CDR3 consists of 16 residues. Germline V gives CDR1 DFQATT, CDR2 SNEGSKA (reference sequence). CDR3 residues: CSARPGTSGSGDEQYF. The DNA of the CDR3 is TGCAGTGCTAGGCCCGGGACTAGCGGGAGTGGCGACGAGCAGTACTTC.

The V call is TRBV29-1, the J call TRBJ2-7, with D perhaps being TRBD1 or TRBD2 (5 bases each). Trimming cost V 0 bases and J 2 bases, with 17 bases left between them. The CDR3 loop spans 16 amino acids. CDR1 SQVTM and CDR2 ANQGSEA come from the germline V gene. CDR3 sequence: CSVEEKKRGPTYEQYF. In DNA form, the CDR3 reads TGCAGCGTTGAAGAGAAGAAAAGGGGACCTACCTACGAGCAGTACTTC.

There are a few counts of this clonotype. The genes are TRBV25-1 and TRBJ2-7; D is uncertain. From germline, CDR1 is MGHDK and CDR2 SYGVNS. The CDR3 is made up of 14 amino acids. V dropped 2 bases and J dropped 1 base, with 9 bases sitting between them. The CDR3: CASSEGFQSYEQYF. CDR3 nucleotide sequence: TGTGCCAGCAGTGAAGGGTTCCAGTCCTACGAGCAGTACTTC.

This clonotype occurred many times. The chain uses TRBV2 and TRBJ1-2; the D is unclear. Trimming cost V 2 bases and J 2 bases, with 12 bases left between them. The germline gives CDR1 SNHLY, CDR2 FYNNEI. This CDR3 is 15 amino acids long. DNA of the CDR3: TGTGCCAGCAGTGAAAAGGGCAGACCCAACTATGGCTACACCTTC. Protein sequence: CASSEKGRPNYGYTF. Combining the CDR3 with reference TRBV2 and TRBJ1-2 gives the whole variable domain EPEVTQTPSHQVTQMGQEVILRCVPISNHLYFYWYRQILGQKVEFLVSFYNNEISEKSEIFDDQFSVERPDGSNFTLKIRSTKLEDSAMYFCASSEKGRPNYGYTFGSGTRLTVV.

This clonotype has at least ten counts. This rearrangement joins TRBV18 to TRBJ1-1; D not resolved. CDR1 is KGHSH and CDR2 is LQKENI in the germline V gene. The CDR3 sequence is 13 residues long. Trimming took 1 base from V and 5 from J, leaving 8 bases between them. The CDR3: CASSPRRETEAFF. CDR3 in DNA: TGTGCCAGCTCACCACGAAGGGAAACTGAAGCTTTCTTT.

The table lists this clonotype with many counts. This chain connects TRBV6-1 to TRBJ2-5, with 8 bases aligning to TRBD1. V lost 2 bases, J lost 1 base, and 6 bases stayed unmatched. The CDR3 spans 16 residues. From germline, CDR1 is MNHNS and CDR2 SASEGT. The CDR3 region is CASSENTGGFQETQYF. The CDR3, as DNA: TGTGCCAGCAGTGAAAATACAGGGGGGTTCCAAGAGACCCAGTACTTC.

This clonotype was observed at least ten times. The chain recombines TRBV2 with TRBJ2-7; 8 positions match TRBD2. Germline trimming cut 6 bases from V and 3 bases from J; bases unmatched to any gene: 10. Germline V gene lookup returns CDR1 SNHLY and CDR2 FYNNEI. CDR3 length equals 15 residues. CDR3 loop: CASRANGGVIYEQYF. The CDR3 DNA sequence: TGTGCCAGCAGGGCCAACGGGGGGGTCATCTACGAGCAGTACTTC.

This clonotype was counted only a few times. V is TRBV27 and J is TRBJ2-6; D uncertain. Trimming shortened V by 2 bases and J by 4 bases, and 12 bases separated the two germline ends. The CDR3 runs to 16 residues. In germline, CDR1 is MNHEY, CDR2 SMNVEV (reference sequence). CDR3 amino acids: CASSLIDRDGANVLTF. The DNA for the CDR3 is TGTGCCAGCAGTTTAATCGATCGCGACGGGGCCAACGTCCTGACTTTC.

This clonotype was found many times. The gene calls are TRBV3-1 and TRBJ1-5; D gene ambiguous. There are 17 residues in the CDR3. In germline, CDR1 is LGHDT, CDR2 YNNKEL (reference sequence). V shed 0 bases and J shed 7 bases, with 19 bases lying between them. CDR3 bases: TGTGCCAGCAGCCAAGATCCAAGGGCAGGAGGAGTGCAGCCCCAGCATTTT. This codes for CASSQDPRAGGVQPQHF.

The chain is built from TRBV4-2 and TRBJ1-2, with a tentative D call TRBD1 (6 bases). V was trimmed by 0 bases and J by 0 bases, leaving 17 bases between them. The CDR3 contains 18 residues. Germline values: CDR1 LGHNA, CDR2 YNFKEQ. CDR3 loop: CASSQDPRGPRANYGYTF. The CDR3 DNA follows: TGTGCCAGCAGCCAAGACCCCAGGGGCCCTCGCGCTAACTATGGCTACACCTTC.

The rearrangement joins TRBV20-1 to TRBJ1-1; 9 bases are shared with TRBD1. In germline, CDR1 is DFQATT, CDR2 SNEGSKA (reference sequence). Germline trimming cut 2 bases from V and 7 bases from J; bases unmatched to any gene: 20. This CDR3 region has 18 residues. CDR3 bases: TGCAGTGCTAGAACCTATTTTTTCTCGGGACAGGGCGGGGGTGAAGCTTTCTTT. The encoded protein is CSARTYFFSGQGGGEAFF.

There are many counts of this clonotype. The chain carries TRBV13 and TRBJ2-5; possible D gene TRBD2, 6 bases. The CDR3 spans 13 residues. Germline lookup yields CDR1 PRHDT and CDR2 FYEKMQ (reference sequence). V shed 7 bases and J shed 3 bases, with 12 bases lying between them. CDR3 sequence reads: CASTPGGEETQYF. DNA of the CDR3: TGTGCCAGCACCCCGGGCGGGGAAGAGACCCAGTACTTC. Based on the CDR3 plus reference TRBV13 and TRBJ2-5, the full variable domain is AAGVIQSPRHLIKEKRETATLKCYPIPRHDTVYWYQQGPGQDPQFLISFYEKMQSDKGSIPDRFSAQQFSDYHSELNMSSLELGDSALYFCASTPGGEETQYFGPGTRLLVL.

This clonotype was found many times. The chain combines TRBV6-1 with TRBJ1-5; D perhaps matches TRBD1 (6 bases). CDR1 is MNHNS and CDR2 is SASEGT in the germline V gene. The CDR3 consists of 15 residues. The ends were cut back, 1 base at V and 0 bases at J, with 7 bases in the middle. The CDR3 DNA reads TGTGCCAGCAGTGAAGACAGGGCTAGCAATCAGCCCCAGCATTTT. It yields the protein CASSEDRASNQPQHF.

A few counts support this clonotype. This chain uses TRBV27 with TRBJ2-7; D tentatively fits TRBD1 or TRBD2 (6 bases each). The CDR3 is 15 amino acids. Germline-derived CDR1 and CDR2 are MNHEY and SMNVEV (reference sequence). V was shortened by 8 bases and J by 2 bases, with 19 bases between the two germline ends. The CDR3 spells CASGIKGGLAYEQYF. In DNA form, the CDR3 reads TGTGCCAGCGGTATCAAAGGGGGGCTCGCCTACGAGCAGTACTTC.

This clonotype was seen more than once but under ten times. A read error is the likely source, as a far larger clone sits one nucleotide away. This CDR3 is missing its conserved last phenylalanine or tryptophan, likely due to a read error. The rearrangement joins TRBV2 to TRBJ2-5; D is uncertain. This CDR3 is 14 amino acids long. Germline CDR1 reads SNHLY; CDR2 reads FYNNEI. V lost 6 bases, J lost 5 bases, and 16 bases lay in between. The CDR3 DNA reads as TGTGCCAGCAGCCGCATGGTGATGAGGGAGACCCAGTACCTC. Its translation: CASSRMVMRETQYL.

A word on this clonotype: Possible read error: a much larger clone is one base away. Without the conserved terminal phenylalanine or tryptophan, this CDR3 likely stems from a read error. The CDR3 DNA is TGCAGTGCCATCACAGGACTAGCGGACTACGAGCAGTACTTG. This gives the protein CSAITGLADYEQYL. This chain connects TRBV20-1 to TRBJ2-7, with 10 bases matching TRBD2. The V gene's germline CDR1 is DFQATT and CDR2 SNEGSKA (reference sequence). The CDR3 covers 14 residues. V dropped 6 bases and J dropped 3; count of bases not matched to a gene: 8.

In regard to this clonotype: Just one base apart from a much larger clone, this may be a read error. This chain joins TRBV2 and TRBJ1-5; no clear D. This CDR3 contains 14 residues. Germline lookup yields CDR1 SNHLY and CDR2 FYNNEI. This CDR3 is CASSEVKAIQPQRF. The CDR3 coding sequence is TGTGCCAGCAGTGAAGTAAAGGCGATTCAGCCCCAGCGTTTT.

This clonotype was seen a handful of times. This rearrangement joins TRBV19 to TRBJ2-7; D unclear. This CDR3 has 14 amino acids. V was shortened by 5 bases and J by 6 bases, with 17 bases between the two germline ends. Germline V gives CDR1 LNHDA, CDR2 SQIVND (reference sequence). CDR3 in DNA: TGTGCCAGTAGTCTTTCGACCGTGGAGAGCGAGCAGTACTTC. Translation gives CASSLSTVESEQYF.

This rearrangement joins TRBV27 to TRBJ2-3, with 9 positions matching TRBD2. The germline V gene encodes CDR1 MNHEY and CDR2 SMNVEV (reference sequence). The CDR3 contains 16 residues. J gave up 5 bases and V 8 bases, and 14 bases lay outside the gene matches. The CDR3, as DNA: TGTGCCAGCCCCCCCGGCGGGAGGGCCTGTGGAGATACGCAGTATTTT. Protein product: CASPPGGRACGDTQYF.

The table lists this clonotype with a few counts. V gene TRBV3-1 combines with J gene TRBJ2-7; 12 nucleotides line up with TRBD2. CDR1 LGHDT and CDR2 YNNKEL come from the germline V gene (reference sequence). This CDR3 spans 15 amino acids. Trimming at V came to 2 bases and at J to 7 bases, leaving 6 bases not matched to a gene. Written as DNA, the CDR3 is TGTGCCAGCAGCCAAAAACTAGCGGGAGGAGGGGAGCAGTACTTC. It yields the protein CASSQKLAGGGEQYF.

Ten or more counts support this clonotype. The rearrangement joins TRBV27 to TRBJ1-5, with D perhaps matching TRBD1 (6 bases). The CDR3 extends over 13 amino acids. V shed 2 bases and J shed 7 bases, with 9 bases lying between them. Germline CDR1 MNHEY, CDR2 SMNVEV (reference sequence). CDR3 in amino acids: CASSLNRAQPQHF. CDR3 DNA sequence: TGTGCCAGCAGTTTAAACAGGGCCCAGCCCCAGCATTTT.

In this sample, this clonotype turned up many times. V usage is TRBV27 and J usage is TRBJ2-3; D gene unclear. V was trimmed by 3 bases and J by 6 bases, leaving 10 bases between them. The CDR3 runs 13 residues. Germline CDR1 and CDR2: MNHEY and SMNVEV (reference sequence). The CDR3 DNA reads as TGTGCCAGCAGTTTCATCCCGCGGGATACGCAGTATTTT. It yields the protein CASSFIPRDTQYF.

This clonotype was picked up many times. The chain employs TRBV11-1 and TRBJ2-1; D possibly matches TRBD1 or TRBD2 (7 bases each). The V end was cut by 3 bases, the J end by 9 bases, with 21 bases between. Germline lookup yields CDR1 SGHAT and CDR2 FQDESV (reference sequence). The CDR3 loop spans 16 amino acids. The DNA for the CDR3 is TGTGCCAGCAGCTTGGGGGTTATCAGGGGGGGCACTGAGCAGTTCTTC. It is translated as CASSLGVIRGGTEQFF.

In its sample, this clonotype was seen many times. The junction differs from germline at one of its ends, possibly a read error. The V and J genes are TRBV20-1 and TRBJ1-6, with 7 bases fitting TRBD1. Germline CDR1 is DFQATT and CDR2 is SNEGSKA (reference sequence). The CDR3 totals 16 residues. The CDR3 loop reads CSARPTGTAYNSPLHF. Written as DNA, the CDR3 is TGCAGTGCTAGACCTACCGGGACAGCCTACAATTCACCCCTCCACTTT.

This clonotype showed up just a few times. The chain joins TRBV25-1 to TRBJ1-3, with 7 bases fitting TRBD1. Germline assignment: CDR1 MGHDK and CDR2 SYGVNS. V lost 3 bases, J lost 5 bases, and 16 bases stayed unmatched. CDR3 length: 18 amino acids. The CDR3 spells CASSDRSGTASLRNTIYF. In nucleotides, the CDR3 is TGTGCCAGCAGTGACCGGTCCGGGACAGCCAGTCTAAGAAACACCATATATTTT.

As concerns this clonotype: This may be a read error: a much more frequent sequence differs by one nucleotide. The gene calls are TRBV6-1 and TRBJ2-7, with 11 bases identical to TRBD2. V was clipped by 5 bases and J by 6 bases; unmatched bases: 12. The CDR3 is 16 amino acids. Germline lookup yields CDR1 MNHNS and CDR2 SASEGT. In DNA, the CDR3 is TGTGCCAGCAGTCCGGGACTAGCGGTCGCAGGGTTCGAGCAGTACTTC. Translated, it gives CASSPGLAVAGFEQYF.

The chain recombines TRBV20-1 with TRBJ1-3; D not certain. The V end lost 1 base, the J end lost 0 bases, and 16 bases lay between the germline ends. The germline CDR1 and CDR2 sequences are DFQATT and SNEGSKA (reference sequence). The CDR3 spans 17 residues. The CDR3 region is CSARVPVVPFSGNTIYF. CDR3 bases: TGCAGTGCTAGAGTCCCCGTTGTTCCATTCTCTGGAAACACCATATATTTT.

This clonotype occurred many times. The CDR3 protein is CASSLGTGTTGELFF. Here the CDR3 DNA reads TGCGCCAGCAGCTTGGGCACAGGGACCACCGGGGAGCTGTTTTTT. The rearrangement uses TRBV5-1 and TRBJ2-2, with D tentatively TRBD1 (6 bases). Per the germline V gene, CDR1 is SGHRS and CDR2 is YFSETQ. This CDR3 is 15 amino acids long. Trimming shortened V by 0 bases and J by 4 bases, and 10 bases separated the two germline ends.